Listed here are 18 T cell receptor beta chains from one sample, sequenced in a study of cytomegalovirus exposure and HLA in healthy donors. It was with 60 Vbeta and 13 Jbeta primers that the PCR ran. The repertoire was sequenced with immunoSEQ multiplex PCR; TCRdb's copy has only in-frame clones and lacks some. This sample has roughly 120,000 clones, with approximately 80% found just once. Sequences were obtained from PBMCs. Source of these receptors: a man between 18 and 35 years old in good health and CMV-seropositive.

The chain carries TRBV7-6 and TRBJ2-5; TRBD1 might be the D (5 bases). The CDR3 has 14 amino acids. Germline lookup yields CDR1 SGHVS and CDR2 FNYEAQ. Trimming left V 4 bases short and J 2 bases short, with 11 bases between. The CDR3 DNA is TGTGCCAGCAGCTCCGGACAAGTGCAAGAGACCCAGTACTTC. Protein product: CASSSGQVQETQYF.

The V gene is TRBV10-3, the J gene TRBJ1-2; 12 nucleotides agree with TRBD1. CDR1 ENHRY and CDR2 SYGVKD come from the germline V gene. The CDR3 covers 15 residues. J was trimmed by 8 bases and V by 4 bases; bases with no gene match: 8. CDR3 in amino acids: CAISVWDRGREGYTF. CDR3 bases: TGTGCCATCAGTGTTTGGGACAGGGGGCGCGAAGGCTACACCTTC.

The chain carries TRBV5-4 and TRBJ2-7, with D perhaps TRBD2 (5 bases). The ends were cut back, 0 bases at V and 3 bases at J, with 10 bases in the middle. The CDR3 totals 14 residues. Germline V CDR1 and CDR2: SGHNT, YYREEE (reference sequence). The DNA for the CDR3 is TGTGCCAGCAGCTTGGCCGGAGGAGACTACGAGCAGTACTTC. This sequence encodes CASSLAGGDYEQYF.

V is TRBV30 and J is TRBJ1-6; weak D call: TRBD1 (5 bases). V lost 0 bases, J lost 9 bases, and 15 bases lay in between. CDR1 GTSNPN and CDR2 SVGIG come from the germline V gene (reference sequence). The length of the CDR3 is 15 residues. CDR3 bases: TGTGCCTGGAGTGTAGCAGGGTATGGGATTTCACCCCTCCACTTT. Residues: CAWSVAGYGISPLHF. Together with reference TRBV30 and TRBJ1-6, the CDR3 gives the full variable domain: SQTIHQWPATLVQPVGSPLSLECTVEGTSNPNLYWYRQAAGRGLQLLFYSVGIGQISSEVPQNLSASRPQDRQFILSSKKLLLSDSGFYLCAWSVAGYGISPLHFGNGTRLTVT.

In nucleotides, the CDR3 is TGTGCCAGCAGCTTAGAAGGGGGCCGTCATCAAGAGACCCAGTACTTC. It encodes CASSLEGGRHQETQYF. The rearrangement uses TRBV7-2 and TRBJ2-5; 7 bases are shared with TRBD1. Germline CDR1 and CDR2: SGHTA and FQGNSA. With V trimmed by 1 base and J by 2 bases, 7 bases remained unmatched. The length of the CDR3 is 16 residues.

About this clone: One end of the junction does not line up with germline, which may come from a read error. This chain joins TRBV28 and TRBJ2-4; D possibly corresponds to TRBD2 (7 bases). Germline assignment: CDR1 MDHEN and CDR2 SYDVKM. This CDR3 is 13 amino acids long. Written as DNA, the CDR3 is TGTGCCAGCAGGACGGGGGGCGGAAACAGTCAGTACTTC. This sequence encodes CASRTGGGNSQYF.

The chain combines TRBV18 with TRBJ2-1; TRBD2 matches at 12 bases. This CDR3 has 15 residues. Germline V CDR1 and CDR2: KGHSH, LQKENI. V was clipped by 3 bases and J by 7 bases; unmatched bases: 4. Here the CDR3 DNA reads TGTGCCAGCTCACCTCTAGCGGGAGGGCCTAATGAGCAGTTCTTC. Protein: CASSPLAGGPNEQFF.

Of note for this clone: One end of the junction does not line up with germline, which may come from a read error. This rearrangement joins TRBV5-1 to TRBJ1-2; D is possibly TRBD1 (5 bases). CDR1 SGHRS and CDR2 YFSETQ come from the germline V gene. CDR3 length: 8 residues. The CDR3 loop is CASSLTGF. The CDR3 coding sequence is TGCGCCAGCAGCTTGACAGGCTTC.

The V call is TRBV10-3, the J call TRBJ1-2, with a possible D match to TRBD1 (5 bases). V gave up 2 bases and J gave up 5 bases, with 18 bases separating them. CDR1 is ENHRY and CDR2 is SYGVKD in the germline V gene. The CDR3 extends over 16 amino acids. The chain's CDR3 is CAISELRMGRSYGYTF. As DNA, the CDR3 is TGTGCCATCAGTGAGCTAAGGATGGGGCGTTCTTATGGCTACACCTTC.

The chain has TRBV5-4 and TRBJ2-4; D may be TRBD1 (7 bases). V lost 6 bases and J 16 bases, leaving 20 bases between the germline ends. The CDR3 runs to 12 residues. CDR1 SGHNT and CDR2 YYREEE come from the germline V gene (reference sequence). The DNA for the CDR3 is TGTGCCAGCAAATCCCCTCAGGGGGGTCACTACTTC. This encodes CASKSPQGGHYF. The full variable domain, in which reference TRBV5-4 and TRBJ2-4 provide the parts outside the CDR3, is ETGVTQSPTHLIKTRGQQVTLRCSSQSGHNTVSWYQQALGQGPQFIFQYYREEENGRGNFPPRFSGLQFPNYSSELNVNALELDDSALYLCASKSPQGGHYFGAGTRLSVL.

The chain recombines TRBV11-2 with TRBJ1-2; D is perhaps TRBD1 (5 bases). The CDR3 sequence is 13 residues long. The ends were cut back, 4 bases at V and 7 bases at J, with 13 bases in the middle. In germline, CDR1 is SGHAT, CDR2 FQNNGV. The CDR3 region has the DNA TGTGCCAGCAGCTCAGAGGAGGGGCTTGGCTACACCTTC. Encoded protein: CASSSEEGLGYTF.

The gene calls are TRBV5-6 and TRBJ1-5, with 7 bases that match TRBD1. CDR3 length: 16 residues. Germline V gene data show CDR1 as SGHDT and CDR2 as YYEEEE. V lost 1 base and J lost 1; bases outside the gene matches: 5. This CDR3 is CASSLLSGGSNQPQHF. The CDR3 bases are TGTGCCAGCAGCTTGCTCTCAGGGGGGAGCAATCAGCCCCAGCATTTT.

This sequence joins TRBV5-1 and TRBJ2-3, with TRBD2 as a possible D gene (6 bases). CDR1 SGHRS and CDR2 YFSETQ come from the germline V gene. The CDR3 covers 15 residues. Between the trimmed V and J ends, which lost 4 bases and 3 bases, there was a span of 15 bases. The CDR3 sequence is CASSLGSGETDTQYF. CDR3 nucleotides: TGCGCCAGCAGCCTCGGGAGTGGGGAAACAGATACGCAGTATTTT.

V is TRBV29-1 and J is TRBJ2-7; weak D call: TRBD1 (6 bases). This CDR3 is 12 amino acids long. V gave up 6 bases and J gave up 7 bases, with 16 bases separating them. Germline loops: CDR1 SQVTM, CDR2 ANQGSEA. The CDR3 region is CSVVDRTGEQYF. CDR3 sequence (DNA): TGCAGCGTCGTGGACAGAACAGGGGAGCAGTACTTC.

This chain's CDR3 is CASSSSNTGELFF. The CDR3 bases are TGTGCCAGCAGCTCATCGAACACCGGGGAGCTGTTTTTT. The V call is TRBV7-3, the J call TRBJ2-2; D not certain. Germline CDR1 reads SGHTA; CDR2 reads FQGTGA. The CDR3 loop spans 13 amino acids. V was trimmed by 4 bases and J by 0 bases, leaving 3 bases between them.

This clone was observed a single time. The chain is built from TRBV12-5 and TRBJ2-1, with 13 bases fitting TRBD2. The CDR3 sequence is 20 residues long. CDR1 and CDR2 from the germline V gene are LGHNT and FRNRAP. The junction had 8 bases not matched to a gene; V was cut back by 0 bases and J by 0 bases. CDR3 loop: CASGLVLLAGGPSSYNEQFF. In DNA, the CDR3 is TGTGCTAGTGGTTTGGTCTTACTAGCGGGAGGGCCTAGCTCCTACAATGAGCAGTTCTTC.

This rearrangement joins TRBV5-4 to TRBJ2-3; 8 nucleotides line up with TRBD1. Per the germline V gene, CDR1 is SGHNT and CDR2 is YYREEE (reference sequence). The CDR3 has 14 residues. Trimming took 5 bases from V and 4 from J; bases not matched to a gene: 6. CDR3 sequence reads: CASRDRDRPDTQYF. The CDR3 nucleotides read TGTGCCAGCAGAGACCGGGACAGGCCAGATACGCAGTATTTT. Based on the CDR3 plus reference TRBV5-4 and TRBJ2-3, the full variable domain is ETGVTQSPTHLIKTRGQQVTLRCSSQSGHNTVSWYQQALGQGPQFIFQYYREEENGRGNFPPRFSGLQFPNYSSELNVNALELDDSALYLCASRDRDRPDTQYFGPGTRLTVL.

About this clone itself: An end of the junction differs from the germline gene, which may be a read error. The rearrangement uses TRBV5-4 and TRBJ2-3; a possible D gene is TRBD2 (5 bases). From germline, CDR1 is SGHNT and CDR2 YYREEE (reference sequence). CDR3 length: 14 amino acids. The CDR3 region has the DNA TGTGCCAGCAGATTGGGCGGGAGCACAGATACGCAGTATTTT. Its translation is CASRLGGSTDTQYF.